This T cell receptor beta chain was documented in a study of metastatic and nonmetastatic thyroid tumors. Points from the study as a whole: Reportedly, malignant thyroid tumors had significantly higher TCR beta diversity than benign nodules, in blood and tumor.

This CDR3 comprises 14 residues. Authors' methods: The distant-metastasis classifier for papillary thyroid cancer was built from CDR3 differences across clinicopathological groups. TCRdb re-analyzed the PCR reads using MiXCR. It is TCRdb's table, rather than the study itself, that gives the V and J calls and clone size. The profile covers 30,000 or so clones, with about 29% appearing a single time and 7.8% taken by the ten largest. Thyroid surgery had not been preceded by any treatment in any patient. This clone was detected only a few times. Its matching antigen is unknown. Germline is not matched at one junction end, which may reflect a read error.

The chain is built from TRBV12-3 or TRBV12-4 and TRBJ2-4; D may be TRBD2 (7 bases). Sequences were obtained from blood. This TCR was sampled from a female donor with papillary thyroid cancer or a benign thyroid nodule (not recorded which). Some clones in this sample may be carry-over from other donors' samples. The CDR3 region is CDSSFWGGKNIQYF. Written as DNA, the CDR3 is TGTGACAGCAGTTTCTGGGGGGGCAAAAACATCCAGTACTTC.